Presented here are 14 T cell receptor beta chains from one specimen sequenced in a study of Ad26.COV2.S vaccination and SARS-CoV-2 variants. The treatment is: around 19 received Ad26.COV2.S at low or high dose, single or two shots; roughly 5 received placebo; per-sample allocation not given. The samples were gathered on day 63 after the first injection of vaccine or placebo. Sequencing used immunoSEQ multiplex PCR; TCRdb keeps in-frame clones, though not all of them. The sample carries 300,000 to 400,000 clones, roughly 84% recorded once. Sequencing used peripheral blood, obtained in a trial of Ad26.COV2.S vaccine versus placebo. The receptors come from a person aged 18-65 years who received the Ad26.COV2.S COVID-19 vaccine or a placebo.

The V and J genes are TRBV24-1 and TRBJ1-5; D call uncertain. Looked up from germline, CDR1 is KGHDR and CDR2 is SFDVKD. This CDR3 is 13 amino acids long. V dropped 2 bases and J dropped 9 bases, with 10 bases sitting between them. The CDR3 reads CATSDSQGGPQHF. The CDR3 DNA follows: TGTGCCACCAGTGATTCCCAAGGAGGGCCCCAGCATTTT.

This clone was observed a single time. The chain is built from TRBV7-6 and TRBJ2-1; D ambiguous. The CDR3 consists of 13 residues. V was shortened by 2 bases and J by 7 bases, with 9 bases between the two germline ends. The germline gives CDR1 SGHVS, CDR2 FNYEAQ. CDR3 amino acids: CASSLRQGNEQFF. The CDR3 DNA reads TGTGCCAGCAGCTTACGGCAAGGGAATGAGCAGTTCTTC.

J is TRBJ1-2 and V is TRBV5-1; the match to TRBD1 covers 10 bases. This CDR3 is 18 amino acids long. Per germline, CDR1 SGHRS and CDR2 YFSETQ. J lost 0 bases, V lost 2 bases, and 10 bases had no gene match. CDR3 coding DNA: TGCGCCAGCAGCTTCCGCCGGGACAGGGGCCTAGCTAACTATGGCTACACCTTC. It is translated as CASSFRRDRGLANYGYTF.

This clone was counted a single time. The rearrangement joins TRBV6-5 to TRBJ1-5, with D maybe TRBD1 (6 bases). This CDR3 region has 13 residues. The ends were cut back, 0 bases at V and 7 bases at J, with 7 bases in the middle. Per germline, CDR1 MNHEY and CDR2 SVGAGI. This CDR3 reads CASSYSRGQPQHF. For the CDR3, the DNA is TGTGCCAGCAGTTACTCGAGGGGGCAGCCCCAGCATTTT.

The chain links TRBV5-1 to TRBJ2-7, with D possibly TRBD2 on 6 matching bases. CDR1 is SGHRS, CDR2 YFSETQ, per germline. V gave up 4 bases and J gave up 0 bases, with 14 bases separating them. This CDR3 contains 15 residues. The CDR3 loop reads CASSPRGDFSYEQYF. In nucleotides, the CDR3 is TGCGCCAGCAGCCCTCGCGGGGACTTCTCCTACGAGCAGTACTTC.

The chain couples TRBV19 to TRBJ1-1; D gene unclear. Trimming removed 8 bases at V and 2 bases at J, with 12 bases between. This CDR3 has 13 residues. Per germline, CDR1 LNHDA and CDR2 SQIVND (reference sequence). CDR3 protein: CASVGGPNTEAFF. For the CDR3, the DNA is TGTGCCAGTGTAGGTGGGCCAAACACTGAAGCTTTCTTT.

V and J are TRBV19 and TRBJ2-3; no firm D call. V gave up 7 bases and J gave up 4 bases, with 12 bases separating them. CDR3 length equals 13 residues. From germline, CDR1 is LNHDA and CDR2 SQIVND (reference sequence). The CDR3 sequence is CASTNDPPDTQYF. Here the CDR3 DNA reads TGTGCCAGTACCAACGACCCACCAGATACGCAGTATTTT. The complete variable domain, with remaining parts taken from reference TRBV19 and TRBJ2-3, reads DGGITQSPKYLFRKEGQNVTLSCEQNLNHDAMYWYRQDPGQGLRLIYYSQIVNDFQKGDIAEGYSVSREKKESFPLTVTSAQKNPTAFYLCASTNDPPDTQYFGPGTRLTVL.

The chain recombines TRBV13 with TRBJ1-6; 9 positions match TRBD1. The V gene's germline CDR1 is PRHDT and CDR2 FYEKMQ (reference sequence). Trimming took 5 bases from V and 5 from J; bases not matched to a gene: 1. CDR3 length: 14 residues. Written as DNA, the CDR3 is TGTGCCAGCAGCGGGACAGGGAATAATTCACCCCTCCACTTT. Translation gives CASSGTGNNSPLHF.

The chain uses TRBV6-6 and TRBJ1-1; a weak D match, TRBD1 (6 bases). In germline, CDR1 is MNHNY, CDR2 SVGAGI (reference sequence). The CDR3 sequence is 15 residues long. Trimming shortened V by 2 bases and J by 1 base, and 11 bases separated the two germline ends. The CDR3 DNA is TGTGCCAGCAGTTACGAGGGGGGCAGGAACACTGAAGCTTTCTTT. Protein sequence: CASSYEGGRNTEAFF.

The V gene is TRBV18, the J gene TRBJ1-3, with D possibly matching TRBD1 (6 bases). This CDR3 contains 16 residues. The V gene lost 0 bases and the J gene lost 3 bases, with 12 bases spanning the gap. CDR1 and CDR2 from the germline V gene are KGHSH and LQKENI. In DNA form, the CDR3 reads TGTGCCAGCTCACCACCGGCCCAGGGGTATGGAAACACCATATATTTT. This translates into CASSPPAQGYGNTIYF.

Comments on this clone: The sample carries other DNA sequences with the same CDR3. The CDR3 sequence: CASSLGQGSNEKLFF. The CDR3 DNA is TGCGCCAGCAGCTTGGGACAGGGTTCTAATGAAAAACTGTTTTTT. The chain uses TRBV5-1 and TRBJ1-4, with 7 bases that match TRBD1. This CDR3 is 15 amino acids long. The germline gives CDR1 SGHRS, CDR2 YFSETQ. Trimming removed 0 bases from V and 3 bases from J; junction bases left unmatched: 2.

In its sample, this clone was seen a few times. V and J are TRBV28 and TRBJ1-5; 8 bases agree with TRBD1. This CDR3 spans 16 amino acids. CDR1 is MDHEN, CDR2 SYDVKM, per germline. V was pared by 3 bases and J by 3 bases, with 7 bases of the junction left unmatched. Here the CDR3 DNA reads TGTGCCAGCAGTTTTGTAACAGGGGGGACCAATCAGCCCCAGCATTTT. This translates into CASSFVTGGTNQPQHF. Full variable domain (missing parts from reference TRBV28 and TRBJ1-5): DVKVTQSSRYLVKRTGEKVFLECVQDMDHENMFWYRQDPGLGLRLIYFSYDVKMKEKGDIPEGYSVSREKKERFSLILESASTNQTSMYLCASSFVTGGTNQPQHFGDGTRLSIL.

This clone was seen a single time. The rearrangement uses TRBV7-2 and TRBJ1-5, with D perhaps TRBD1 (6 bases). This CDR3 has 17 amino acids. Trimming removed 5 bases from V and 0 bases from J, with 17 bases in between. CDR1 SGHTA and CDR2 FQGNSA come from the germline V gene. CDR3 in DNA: TGTGCCAGCAGCCCCCTGGGTGGGGGGGCTAGCAATCAGCCCCAGCATTTT. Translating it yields CASSPLGGGASNQPQHF.

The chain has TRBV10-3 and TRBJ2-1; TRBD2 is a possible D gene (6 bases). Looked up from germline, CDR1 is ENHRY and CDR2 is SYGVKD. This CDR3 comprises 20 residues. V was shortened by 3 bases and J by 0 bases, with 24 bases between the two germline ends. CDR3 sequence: CAISEFPDRGKGSSYNEQFF. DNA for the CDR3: TGTGCCATCAGTGAATTCCCGGACCGGGGGAAGGGGAGCTCCTACAATGAGCAGTTCTTC.